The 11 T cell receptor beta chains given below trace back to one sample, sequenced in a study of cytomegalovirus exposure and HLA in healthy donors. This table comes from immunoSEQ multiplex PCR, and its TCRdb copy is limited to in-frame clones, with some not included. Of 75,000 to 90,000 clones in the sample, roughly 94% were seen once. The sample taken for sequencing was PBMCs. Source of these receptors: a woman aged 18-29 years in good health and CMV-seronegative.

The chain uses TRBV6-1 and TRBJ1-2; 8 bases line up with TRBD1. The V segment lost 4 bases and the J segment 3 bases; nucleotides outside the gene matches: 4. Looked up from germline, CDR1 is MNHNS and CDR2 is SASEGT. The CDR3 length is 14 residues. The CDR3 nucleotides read TGTGCCAGCAGTGTTCAGACAGGGGACTATGGCTACACCTTC. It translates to CASSVQTGDYGYTF.

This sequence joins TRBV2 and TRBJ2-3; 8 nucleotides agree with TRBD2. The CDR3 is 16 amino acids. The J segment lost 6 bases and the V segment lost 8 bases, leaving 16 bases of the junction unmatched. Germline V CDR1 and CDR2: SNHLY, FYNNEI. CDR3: CASVWREAHPADTQYF. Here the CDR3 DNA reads TGTGCCAGCGTCTGGCGGGAGGCTCACCCGGCGGATACGCAGTATTTT.

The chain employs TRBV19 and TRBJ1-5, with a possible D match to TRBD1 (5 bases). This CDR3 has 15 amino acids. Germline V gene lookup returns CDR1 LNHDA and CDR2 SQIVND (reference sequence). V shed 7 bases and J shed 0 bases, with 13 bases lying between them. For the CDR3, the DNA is TGTGCCAGTAAAGAGACAGTAAATAGCAATCAGCCCCAGCATTTT. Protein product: CASKETVNSNQPQHF. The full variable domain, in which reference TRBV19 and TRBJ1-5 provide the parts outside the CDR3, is DGGITQSPKYLFRKEGQNVTLSCEQNLNHDAMYWYRQDPGQGLRLIYYSQIVNDFQKGDIAEGYSVSREKKESFPLTVTSAQKNPTAFYLCASKETVNSNQPQHFGDGTRLSIL.

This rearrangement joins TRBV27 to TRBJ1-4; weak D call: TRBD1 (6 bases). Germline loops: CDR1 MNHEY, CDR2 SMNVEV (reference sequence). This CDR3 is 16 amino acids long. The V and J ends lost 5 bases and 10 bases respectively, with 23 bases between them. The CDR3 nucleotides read TGTGCCAGCAGTCCAAGGGGCAGGGGAGGGTTAGGAAAACTGTTTTTT. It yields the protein CASSPRGRGGLGKLFF.

CDR3 amino acids: CAHPGELFF. DNA of the CDR3: TGTGCCCATCCCGGGGAGCTGTTTTTT. The chain combines TRBV21-1 with TRBJ2-2; the DNA was not used to check the table's D call, TRBD1. TRBV21-1 is assigned pseudogene status. This CDR3 has 9 amino acids.

CDR3 in amino acids: CASSRGEGDTQYF. As DNA, the CDR3 is TGTGCCAGCTCGCGCGGTGAGGGAGATACGCAGTATTTT. V usage is TRBV18 and J usage is TRBJ2-3, with D tentatively TRBD2 (5 bases). CDR1 is KGHSH, CDR2 LQKENI, per germline. With 6 bases removed from V and 5 bases from J, the gap between germline ends came to 12 bases. This CDR3 region has 13 residues.

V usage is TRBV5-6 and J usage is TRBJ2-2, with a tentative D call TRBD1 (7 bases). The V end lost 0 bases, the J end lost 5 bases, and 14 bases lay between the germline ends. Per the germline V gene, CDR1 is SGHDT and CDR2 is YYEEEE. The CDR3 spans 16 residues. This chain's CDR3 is CASSLVGGGSTGELFF. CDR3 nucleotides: TGTGCCAGCAGCTTGGTTGGAGGGGGCAGTACCGGGGAGCTGTTTTTT.

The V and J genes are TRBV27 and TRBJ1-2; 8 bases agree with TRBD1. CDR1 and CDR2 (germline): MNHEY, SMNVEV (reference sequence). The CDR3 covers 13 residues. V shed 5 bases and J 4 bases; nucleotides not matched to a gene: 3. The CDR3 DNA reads TGTGCCAGCAGTGAAACAGGGGGCTATGGCTACACCTTC. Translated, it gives CASSETGGYGYTF.

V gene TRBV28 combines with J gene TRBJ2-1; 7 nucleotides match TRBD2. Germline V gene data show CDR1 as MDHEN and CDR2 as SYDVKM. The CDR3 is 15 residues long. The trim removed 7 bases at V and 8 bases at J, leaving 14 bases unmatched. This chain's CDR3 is CASKIGGGARDEQFF. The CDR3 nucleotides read TGTGCCAGCAAAATCGGGGGAGGGGCCCGCGATGAGCAGTTCTTC.

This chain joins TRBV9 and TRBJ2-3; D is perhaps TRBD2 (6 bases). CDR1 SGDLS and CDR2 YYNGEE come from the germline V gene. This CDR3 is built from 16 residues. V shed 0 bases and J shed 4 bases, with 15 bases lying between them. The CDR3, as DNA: TGTGCCAGCAGCGTAGTTTCCGCGGGGTTGGCAGATACGCAGTATTTT. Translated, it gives CASSVVSAGLADTQYF.

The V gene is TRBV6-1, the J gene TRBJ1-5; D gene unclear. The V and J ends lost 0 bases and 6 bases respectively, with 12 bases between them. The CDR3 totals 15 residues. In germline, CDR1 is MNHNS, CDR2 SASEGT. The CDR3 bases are TGTGCCAGCAGTGAAGCGAGGGTTTGGGGTCAGCCCCAGCATTTT. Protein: CASSEARVWGQPQHF.